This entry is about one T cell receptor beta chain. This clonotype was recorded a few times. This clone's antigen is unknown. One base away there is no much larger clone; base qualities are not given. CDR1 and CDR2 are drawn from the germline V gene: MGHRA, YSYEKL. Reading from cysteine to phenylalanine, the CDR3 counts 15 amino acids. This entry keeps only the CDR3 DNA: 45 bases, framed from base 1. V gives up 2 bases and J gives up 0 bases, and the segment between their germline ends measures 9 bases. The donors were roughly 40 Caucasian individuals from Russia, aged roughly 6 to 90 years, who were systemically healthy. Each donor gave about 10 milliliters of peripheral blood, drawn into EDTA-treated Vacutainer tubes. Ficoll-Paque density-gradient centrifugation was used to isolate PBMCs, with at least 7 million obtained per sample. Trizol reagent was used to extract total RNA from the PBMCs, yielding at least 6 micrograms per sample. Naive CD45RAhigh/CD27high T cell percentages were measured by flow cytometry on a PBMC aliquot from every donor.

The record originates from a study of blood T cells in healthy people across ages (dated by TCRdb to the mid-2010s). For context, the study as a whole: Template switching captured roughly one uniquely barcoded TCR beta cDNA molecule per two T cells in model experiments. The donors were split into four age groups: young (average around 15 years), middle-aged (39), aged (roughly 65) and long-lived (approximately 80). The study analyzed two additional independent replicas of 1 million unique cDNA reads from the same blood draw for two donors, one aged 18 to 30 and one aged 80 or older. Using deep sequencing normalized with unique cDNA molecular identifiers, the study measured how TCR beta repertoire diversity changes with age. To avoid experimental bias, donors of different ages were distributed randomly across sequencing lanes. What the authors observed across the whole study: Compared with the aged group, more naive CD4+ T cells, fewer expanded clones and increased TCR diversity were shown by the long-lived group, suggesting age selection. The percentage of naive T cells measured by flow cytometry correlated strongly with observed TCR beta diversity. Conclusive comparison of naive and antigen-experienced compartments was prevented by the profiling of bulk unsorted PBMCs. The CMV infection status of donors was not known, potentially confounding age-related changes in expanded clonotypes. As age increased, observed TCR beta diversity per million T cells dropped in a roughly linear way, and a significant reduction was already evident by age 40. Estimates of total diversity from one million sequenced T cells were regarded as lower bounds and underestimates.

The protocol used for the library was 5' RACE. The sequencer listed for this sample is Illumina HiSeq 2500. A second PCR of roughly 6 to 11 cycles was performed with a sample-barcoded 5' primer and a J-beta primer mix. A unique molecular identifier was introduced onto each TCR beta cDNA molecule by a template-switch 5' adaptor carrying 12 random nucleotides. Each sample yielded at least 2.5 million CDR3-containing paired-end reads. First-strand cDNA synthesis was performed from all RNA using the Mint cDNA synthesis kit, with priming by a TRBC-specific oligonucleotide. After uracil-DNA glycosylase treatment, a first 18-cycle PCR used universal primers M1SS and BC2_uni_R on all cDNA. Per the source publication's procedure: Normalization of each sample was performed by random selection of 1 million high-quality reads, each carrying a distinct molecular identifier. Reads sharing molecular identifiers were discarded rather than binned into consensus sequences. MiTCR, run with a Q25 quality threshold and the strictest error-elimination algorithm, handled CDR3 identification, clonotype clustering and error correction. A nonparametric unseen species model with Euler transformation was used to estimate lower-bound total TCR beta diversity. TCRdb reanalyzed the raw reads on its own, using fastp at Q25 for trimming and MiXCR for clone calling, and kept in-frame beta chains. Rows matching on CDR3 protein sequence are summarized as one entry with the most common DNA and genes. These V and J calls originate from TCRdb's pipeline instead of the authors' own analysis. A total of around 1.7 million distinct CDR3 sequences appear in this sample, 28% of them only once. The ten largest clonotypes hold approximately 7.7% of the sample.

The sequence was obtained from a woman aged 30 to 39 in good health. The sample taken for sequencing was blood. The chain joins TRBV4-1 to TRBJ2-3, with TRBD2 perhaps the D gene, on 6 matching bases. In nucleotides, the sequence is TGCGCCAGCAGCCAAATAGCGGACAGCACAGATACGCAGTATTTT. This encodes CASSQIADSTDTQYF.